This is a list of T cell receptor beta chains from one sample in a study of T cells after yellow fever vaccination. TCRdb analysed the 5' RACE reads with MiXCR anew, one entry per CDR3 protein. The repertoire holds about 52,000 distinct CDR3 sequences, with 6.6% as singletons. The source material was CD8+ T cells not binding an NS4B(214-222) dextramer, sorted from PBMCs, sampled 35 to 50 days after the first yellow fever vaccination. The receptors originated from a man aged 18 to 35 who received the YFV17D yellow fever vaccine. Both conserved end residues are part of each CDR3. D genes are given only for firm matches. The size field is filled for only some rows; it gives once, few, many or a size class.

d_call j_call v_call clone_size cdr3_nt cdr3_aa
NA TRBJ2-7 TRBV5-1 many TGCGCCAGCAGCTTGAATCCTTCTCCTTCCTACGAGCAGTACTTC CASSLNPSPSYEQYF
NA TRBJ2-3 TRBV5-5 many TGTGCCAGCAGTTACGTGGCAGATACGCAGTATTTT CASSYVADTQYF
NA TRBJ1-1 TRBV6-2/TRBV6-3 many TGTGCCAGCAGTTACTCCGCAGCGAACACTGAAGCTTTCTTT CASSYSAANTEAFF
NA TRBJ1-6 TRBV7-9 few TGTGCCAGCAGCGCGTTGACTGGCTATAATTCACCCCTCCACTTT CASSALTGYNSPLHF
TRBD2 TRBJ2-3 TRBV24-1 many TGTGCCACCAGTCCTACTAGCGGGGGAACAGATACGCAGTATTTT CATSPTSGGTDTQYF
NA TRBJ2-5 TRBV29-1 NA TGCAGCGTGGTCGGATCGGAACTTATGGAGACCCAGTACTTC CSVVGSELMETQYF
TRBD2 TRBJ2-5 TRBV27 few TGTGCCAGTAGGAGGGGAGCGGGGCGTTATGAGACCCAGTACTTC CASRRGAGRYETQYF
NA TRBJ2-3 TRBV4-2 NA TGTGCCAGCAGCCAAGCCAGGGCGAGTCCTACGGATACGCAGTATTTT CASSQARASPTDTQYF
NA TRBJ2-3 TRBV28 few TGTGCCAGCAGTTTCAGGGCTAGGGCAGATACGCAGTATTTT CASSFRARADTQYF
TRBD2 TRBJ2-2 TRBV7-2 NA TGTGCCAGCAGCTTAGGGCCTAGCGGGGTAATGGGCACCGGGGAGCTGTTTTTT CASSLGPSGVMGTGELFF
NA TRBJ2-1 TRBV24-1 many TGTGCCACCAGTGGAAACAGGGCGAACAATGAGCAGTTCTTC CATSGNRANNEQFF
NA TRBJ1-5 TRBV15 many TGTGCCACCAGAGGCCAGGCGGGGCCCCAGCATTTT CATRGQAGPQHF
NA TRBJ2-2 TRBV13 few TGTGCCAGCAGCCGACTTCAAACCGGGGAGCTGTTTTTT CASSRLQTGELFF
TRBD1 TRBJ2-1 TRBV6-4 few TGTGCCAGCAGTGTGTTGGCTAGCACAGGGGATGAGCAGTTCTTC CASSVLASTGDEQFF
TRBD1 TRBJ1-1 TRBV4-3 many TGCGCCAGCAGCGGCCGGACAGGGAACACTGAAGCTTTCTTT CASSGRTGNTEAFF
NA TRBJ2-3 TRBV7-9 many TGTGCCAGCAGCTTACCCCACTTCCCCCCGGGGGATACGCAGTATTTT CASSLPHFPPGDTQYF
TRBD1 TRBJ2-5 TRBV2 few TGTGCCAGCAGAGGACAGGGCGGAGGGGAGACCCAGTACTTC CASRGQGGGETQYF
NA TRBJ2-7 TRBV27 many TGTGCCAGCAGTGGGCCCTACTACGAGCAGTACTTC CASSGPYYEQYF
TRBD1 TRBJ2-3 TRBV9 many TGTGCCAGCAGCGCGGCAGGGGGTGTCACAGATACGCAGTATTTT CASSAAGGVTDTQYF
NA TRBJ2-3 TRBV12-3/TRBV12-4 many TGTGCCAGCAGGATGACAGAGCTGTTGCGGGATACGCAGTATTTT CASRMTELLRDTQYF
NA TRBJ2-5 TRBV3-1 many TGTGCCAGCAGTCCTTCGGGGTATGAAGAGACCCAGTACTTC CASSPSGYEETQYF
TRBD1 TRBJ2-7 TRBV29-1 many TGCAGCGTTGAAGGGACAGGCGGGTGGTACGAGCAGTACTTC CSVEGTGGWYEQYF
TRBD2 TRBJ2-7 TRBV10-3 few TGTGCCATCAGTGGTTTGAGCGGGGGGGATGACGAGCAGTACTTC CAISGLSGGDDEQYF
NA TRBJ2-3 TRBV3-1 NA TGTGCCAGCAGCCAAGCATTAATAGCGGAGGGATACACAGATACGCAGTATTTT CASSQALIAEGYTDTQYF
NA TRBJ2-7 TRBV5-4 NA TGTGCCAGCAGCTGGCCCGCGGGCGGGTACGACGAGCAGTACTTC CASSWPAGGYDEQYF
NA TRBJ1-4 TRBV18 NA TGTGCCAGCTCACCCGAACCGGCAACTAATGAAAAACTGTTTTTT CASSPEPATNEKLFF
NA TRBJ2-1 TRBV29-1 few TGCAGCGTTGAAGAAGATCGCGGGCGCTCCTACAATGAGCAGTTCTTC CSVEEDRGRSYNEQFF
TRBD1 TRBJ2-7 TRBV2 few TGTGCCAGCAGTGGGACAGGGGTCCTCGAGCAGTACTTC CASSGTGVLEQYF
TRBD1 TRBJ2-5 TRBV24-1 many TGTGCCACCAGTGATTCCGGGACAGGGGAAGAGACCCAGTACTTC CATSDSGTGEETQYF
TRBD2 TRBJ2-3 TRBV10-2 few TGCGCCAGCAGAGGACTAGCGGGGGGGCCGGGCACAGATACGCAGTATTTT CASRGLAGGPGTDTQYF
NA TRBJ2-3 TRBV6-5 many TGTGCCAGCAGTTCGATTGAGTATACGCAGTATTTT CASSSIEYTQYF
TRBD1 TRBJ1-6 TRBV4-3 NA TGCGCCAGCAGCCAAGAACTCCTCCCTTTTGGACAGGGAAATTCACCCCTCCACTTT CASSQELLPFGQGNSPLHF
NA TRBJ1-1 TRBV7-8 NA TGTGCCAGCAGCCTTGGGGGACGGGTCACTGAAGCTTTCTTT CASSLGGRVTEAFF
NA TRBJ2-7 TRBV5-1 NA TGCGCCAGCGAGGGGGACACCTACGAGCAGTACTTC CASEGDTYEQYF
NA TRBJ2-2 TRBV7-9 NA TGTGCCAGCAGCTTTCGGGGCTCGGACACCGGGGAGCTGTTTTTT CASSFRGSDTGELFF
NA TRBJ1-2 TRBV5-5 NA TGTGCCAGCAGCTTCCCTATAGGGAACTATGGCTACACCTTC CASSFPIGNYGYTF
NA TRBJ1-5 TRBV15 NA TGTGCCACCAGCAGAGATAGGGCGGGGAATCAGCCCCAGCATTTT CATSRDRAGNQPQHF
NA TRBJ2-2 TRBV6-2/TRBV6-3 NA TGTGCCAGCAGCGAACGGAGGTACACCGGGGAGCTGTTTTTT CASSERRYTGELFF
NA TRBJ2-7 TRBV4-3 many TGCGCCAGCAGCCAAGACCAGAGGGTCGACGAGCAGTACTTC CASSQDQRVDEQYF
TRBD2 TRBJ2-1 TRBV4-3 many TGCGCCAGCAGCGGTGGGAGGGCGCGGTTTAATGAGCAGTTCTTC CASSGGRARFNEQFF
NA TRBJ2-2 TRBV19 NA TGTGCCAGTAGTACCGGGGCGAACACCGGGGAGCTGTTTTTT CASSTGANTGELFF
NA TRBJ2-5 TRBV6-5 few TGTGCCAGCAGCGGACTGGCGGGGGCAGAGACCCAGTACTTC CASSGLAGAETQYF
TRBD1 TRBJ1-2 TRBV5-1 few TGCGCCAGCAGCTTGAAGGTCCGGGACAGGGGTTTAGTAAGAGGCTACACCTTC CASSLKVRDRGLVRGYTF
NA TRBJ1-1 TRBV4-3 many TGCGCCAGCAGCCAAGATGGGGCCAGCCACACTGAAGCTTTCTTT CASSQDGASHTEAFF
TRBD2 TRBJ2-2 TRBV11-2 NA TGTGCCAGCAGCTTAGGCGGCTTAGCGGGTAACACCGGGGAGCTGTTTTTT CASSLGGLAGNTGELFF
NA TRBJ1-6 TRBV20-1 many TGCAGTGCTCCCCAAGGAGGGTGGATTAATTCACCCCTCCACTTT CSAPQGGWINSPLHF
TRBD2 TRBJ2-1 TRBV7-2 many TGTGCCAGCAGCTTAGGGCGGGGGGGCAGGATCAATGAGCAGTTCTTC CASSLGRGGRINEQFF
NA TRBJ2-3 TRBV6-5 many TGTGCCAGCGGTTCGGTCCAGAGAGGGGAAGATACGCAGTATTTT CASGSVQRGEDTQYF
NA TRBJ1-2 TRBV12-3/TRBV12-4 many TGTGCCAGCAAATCATTTGGGTTTAATTATGGCTACACCTTC CASKSFGFNYGYTF
NA TRBJ2-5 TRBV23-1 many TGCGCCAGCAGTCAAAATCGGAGACGATCCCAGTACTTC CASSQNRRRSQYF
NA TRBJ2-2 TRBV4-3 few TGCGCCAGCAGCCAAGTAAATAGCGTAGACACCGGGGAGCTGTTTTTT CASSQVNSVDTGELFF
NA TRBJ2-7 TRBV29-1 NA TGCAGCGCAGAGACGGGCATCCCCTACGAGCAGTACTTC CSAETGIPYEQYF
TRBD2 TRBJ2-7 TRBV7-6 many TGTGCCAGCAGTCCCCTAGCGGGGACAGTCTACGAGCAGTACTTC CASSPLAGTVYEQYF
NA TRBJ2-5 TRBV6-5 many TGTGCCAGCAGTTCGACAGGTGGGCGAGGAGAGACCCAGTACTTC CASSSTGGRGETQYF
TRBD1 TRBJ1-2 TRBV29-1 many TGCAGCGCCACAGGGGGTCGGGACTATGGCTACACCTTC CSATGGRDYGYTF
NA TRBJ1-3 TRBV4-3 medium-sized TGCGCCAGCAGCCAAGATGGGGAATCCTCTGGAAACACCATATATTTT CASSQDGESSGNTIYF
NA TRBJ2-7 TRBV4-1 many TGCGCCAGCAGCCAAGGTGGCGGATTCGAGCAGTACTTC CASSQGGGFEQYF